This TCR beta chain was recovered during a study of blood T cell repertoires in COVID-19. The repertoire was sequenced with immunoSEQ multiplex PCR; TCRdb's copy has only in-frame clones and lacks some. Of some 70,000 clones listed, roughly 84% are singletons. The germline gives CDR1 MGHRA, CDR2 YSYEKL. The CDR3 extends over 18 amino acids. Germline trimming cut 3 bases from V and 8 bases from J; bases unmatched to any gene: 14. This receptor was taken from a man aged 45-60 years with active COVID-19. Material: peripheral blood. The chain has TRBV4-1 and TRBJ2-2, with 11 bases aligning to TRBD1. The CDR3 loop is CASSHRNPGQGVGGELFF. The CDR3 DNA is TGCGCCAGCAGCCACCGGAATCCGGGACAGGGGGTTGGTGGGGAGCTGTTTTTT.